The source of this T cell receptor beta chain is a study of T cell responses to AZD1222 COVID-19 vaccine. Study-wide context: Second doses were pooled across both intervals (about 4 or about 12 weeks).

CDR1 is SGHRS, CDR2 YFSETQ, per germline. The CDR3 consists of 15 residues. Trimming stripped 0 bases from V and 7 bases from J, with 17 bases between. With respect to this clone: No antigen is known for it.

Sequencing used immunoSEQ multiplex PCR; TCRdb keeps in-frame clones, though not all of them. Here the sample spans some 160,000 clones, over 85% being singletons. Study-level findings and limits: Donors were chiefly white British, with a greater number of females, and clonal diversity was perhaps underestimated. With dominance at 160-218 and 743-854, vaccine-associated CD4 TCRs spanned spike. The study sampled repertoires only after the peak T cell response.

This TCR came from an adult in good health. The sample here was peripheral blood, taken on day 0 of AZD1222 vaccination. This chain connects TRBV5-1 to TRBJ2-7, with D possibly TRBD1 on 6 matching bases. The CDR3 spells CASSLVPQGVGEQYF. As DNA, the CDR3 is TGCGCCAGCAGCTTGGTACCACAGGGCGTCGGGGAGCAGTACTTC.